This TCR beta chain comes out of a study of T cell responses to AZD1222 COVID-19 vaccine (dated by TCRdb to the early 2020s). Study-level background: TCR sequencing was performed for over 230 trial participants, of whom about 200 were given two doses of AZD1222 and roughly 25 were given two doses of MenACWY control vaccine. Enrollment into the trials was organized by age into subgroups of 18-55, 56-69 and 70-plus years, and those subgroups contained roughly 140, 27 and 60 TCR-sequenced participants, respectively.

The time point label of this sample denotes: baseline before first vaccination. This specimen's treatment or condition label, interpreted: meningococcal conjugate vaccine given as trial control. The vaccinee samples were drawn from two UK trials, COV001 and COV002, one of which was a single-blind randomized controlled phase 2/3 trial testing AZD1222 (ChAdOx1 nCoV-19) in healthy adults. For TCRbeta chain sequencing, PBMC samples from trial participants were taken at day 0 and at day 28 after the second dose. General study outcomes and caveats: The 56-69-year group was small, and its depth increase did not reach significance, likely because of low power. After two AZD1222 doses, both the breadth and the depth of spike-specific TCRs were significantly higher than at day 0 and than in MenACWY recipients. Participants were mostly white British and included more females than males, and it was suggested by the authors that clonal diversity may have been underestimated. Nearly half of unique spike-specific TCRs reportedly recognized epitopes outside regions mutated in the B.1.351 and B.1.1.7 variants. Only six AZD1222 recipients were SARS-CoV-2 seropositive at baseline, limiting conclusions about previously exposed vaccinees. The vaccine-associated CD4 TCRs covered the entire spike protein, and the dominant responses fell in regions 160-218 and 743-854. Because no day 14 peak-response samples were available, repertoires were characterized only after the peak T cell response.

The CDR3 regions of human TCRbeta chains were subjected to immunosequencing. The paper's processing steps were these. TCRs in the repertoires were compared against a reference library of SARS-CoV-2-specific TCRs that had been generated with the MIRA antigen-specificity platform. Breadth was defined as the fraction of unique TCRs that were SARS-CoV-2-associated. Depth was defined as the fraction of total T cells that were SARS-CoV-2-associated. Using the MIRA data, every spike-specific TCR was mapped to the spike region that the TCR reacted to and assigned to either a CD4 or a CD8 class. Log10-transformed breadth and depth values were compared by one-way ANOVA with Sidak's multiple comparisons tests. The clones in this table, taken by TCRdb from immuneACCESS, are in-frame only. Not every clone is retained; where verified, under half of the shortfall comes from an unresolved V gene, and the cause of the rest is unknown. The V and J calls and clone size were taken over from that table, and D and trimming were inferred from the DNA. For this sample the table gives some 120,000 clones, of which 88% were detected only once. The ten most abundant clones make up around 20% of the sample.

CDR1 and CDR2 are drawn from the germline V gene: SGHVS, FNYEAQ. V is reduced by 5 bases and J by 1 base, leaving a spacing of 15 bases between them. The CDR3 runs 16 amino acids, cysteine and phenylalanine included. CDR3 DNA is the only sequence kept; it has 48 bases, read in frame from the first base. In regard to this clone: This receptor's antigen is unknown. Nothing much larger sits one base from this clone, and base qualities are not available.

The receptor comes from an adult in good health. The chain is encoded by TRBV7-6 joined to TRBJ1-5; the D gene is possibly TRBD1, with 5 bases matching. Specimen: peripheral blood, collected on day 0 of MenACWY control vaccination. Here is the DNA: TGTGCCAGCAGCCCAGGGTTGAGAACCAGCAATCAGCCCCAGCATTTT. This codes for CASSPGLRTSNQPQHF.